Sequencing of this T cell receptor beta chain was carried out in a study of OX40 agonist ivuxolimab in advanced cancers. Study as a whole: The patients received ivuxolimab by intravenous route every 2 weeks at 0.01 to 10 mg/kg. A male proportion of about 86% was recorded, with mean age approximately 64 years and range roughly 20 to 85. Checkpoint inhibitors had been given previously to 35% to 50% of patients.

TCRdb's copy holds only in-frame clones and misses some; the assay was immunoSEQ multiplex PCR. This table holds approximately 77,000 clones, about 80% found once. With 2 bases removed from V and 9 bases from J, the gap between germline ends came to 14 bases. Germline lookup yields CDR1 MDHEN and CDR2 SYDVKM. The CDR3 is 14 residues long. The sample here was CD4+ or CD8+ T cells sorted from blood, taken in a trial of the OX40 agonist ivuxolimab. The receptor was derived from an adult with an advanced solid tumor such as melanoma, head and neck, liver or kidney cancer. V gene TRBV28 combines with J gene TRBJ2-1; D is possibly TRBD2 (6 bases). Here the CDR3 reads CASSLRLAYPEQFF. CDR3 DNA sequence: TGTGCCAGCAGTTTAAGGCTAGCGTATCCTGAGCAGTTCTTC.